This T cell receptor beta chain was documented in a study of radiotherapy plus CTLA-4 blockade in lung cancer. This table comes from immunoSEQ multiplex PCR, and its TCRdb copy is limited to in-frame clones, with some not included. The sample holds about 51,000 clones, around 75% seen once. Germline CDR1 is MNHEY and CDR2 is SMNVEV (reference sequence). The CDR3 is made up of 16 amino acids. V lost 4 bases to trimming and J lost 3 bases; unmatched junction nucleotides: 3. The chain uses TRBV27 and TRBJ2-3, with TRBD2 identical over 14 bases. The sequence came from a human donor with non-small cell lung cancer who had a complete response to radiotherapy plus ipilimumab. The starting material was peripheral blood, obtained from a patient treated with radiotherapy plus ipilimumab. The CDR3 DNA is TGTGCCAGCAGTTCTGGGACTAGCGGGAGAACAGATACGCAGTATTTT. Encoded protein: CASSSGTSGRTDTQYF.